A single sample is the source of the 8 T cell receptor beta chains below, sequenced in a study of CD8+CD57+ T cells in acquired aplastic anemia. CDR3 and TCR beta VDJ profiling relied on a genomic DNA template. MiXCR was run by TCRdb on the reads, yielding one entry per CDR3 protein. The sample has roughly 280,000 distinct CDR3 sequences, about three fifths seen once. Only patients with CD8+CD57+ cell expansion on flow cytometry were chosen for sequencing. The specimen sequenced was sorted CD4+, CD8+, or CD8+CD57+ T cells (not recorded which) from PBMCs. The receptors shown here come from a human donor with aplastic anemia.

The J gene is TRBJ2-3, the V gene TRBV6-6, with 7 bases lining up with TRBD2. Germline trimming cut 7 bases from V and 2 bases from J; bases unmatched to any gene: 12. Germline V gives CDR1 MNHNY, CDR2 SVGAGI (reference sequence). CDR3 size: 16 residues. Written as DNA, the CDR3 is TGTGCCAGCACCGTGACTAGCCCTCTCTTCACAGATACGCAGTATTTT. It specifies CASTVTSPLFTDTQYF.

This clonotype was seen repeatedly, ten times or more. The V gene is TRBV25-1, the J gene TRBJ1-1; D unclear. V was shortened by 2 bases and J by 5 bases, with 15 bases between the two germline ends. CDR3 length: 15 amino acids. Germline loops: CDR1 MGHDK, CDR2 SYGVNS. CDR3 in DNA: TGTGCCAGCAGTGAAAGCAGAATAGTAGGAACTGAAGCTTTCTTT. Protein product: CASSESRIVGTEAFF.

The chain links TRBV10-3 to TRBJ1-2, with D unresolved. Trimming took 1 base from V and 4 from J, leaving 16 bases between them. The CDR3 sequence is 16 residues long. The germline CDR1 and CDR2 sequences are ENHRY and SYGVKD. CDR3 residues: CAISELVSGRSYGYTF. DNA of the CDR3: TGTGCCATCAGTGAGTTGGTTAGCGGGAGGAGCTATGGCTACACCTTC.

The rearrangement uses TRBV9 and TRBJ1-5; D gene ambiguous. Between the trimmed V and J ends, which lost 0 bases and 3 bases, there was a span of 10 bases. Germline-derived CDR1 and CDR2 are SGDLS and YYNGEE. The CDR3 is made up of 15 amino acids. In DNA form, the CDR3 reads TGTGCCAGCAGCGTAGGAGGACCTCCCAATCAGCCCCAGCATTTT. It translates to CASSVGGPPNQPQHF.

This clonotype has a single count. The chain recombines TRBV20-1 with TRBJ2-7; 8 nucleotides line up with TRBD1. Germline values: CDR1 DFQATT, CDR2 SNEGSKA (reference sequence). This CDR3 has 14 amino acids. Trimming cost V 6 bases and J 3 bases; bases outside gene matches: 10. CDR3 in amino acids: CSAPPGTGSYEQYF. DNA of the CDR3: TGCAGTGCCCCCCCGGGGACAGGAAGCTACGAGCAGTACTTC.

CDR3 loop: CASSPNANEQFF. The CDR3 nucleotides read TGTGCCAGCAGCCCTAATGCGAATGAGCAGTTCTTC. J is TRBJ2-1 and V is TRBV5-4; unclear D gene. The V end was cut by 4 bases, the J end by 7 bases, with 9 bases between. The CDR3 runs to 12 residues. The V gene's germline CDR1 is SGHNT and CDR2 YYREEE (reference sequence).

The CDR3 DNA sequence: TGCAGTGCTACGGGGTTGGACACCGGGGAGCTGTTTTTT. Translated, it gives CSATGLDTGELFF. The V gene is TRBV20-1, the J gene TRBJ2-2, with D tentatively TRBD2 (5 bases). Trimming took 4 bases from V and 3 from J, leaving 9 bases between them. The CDR3 runs 13 residues. Looked up from germline, CDR1 is DFQATT and CDR2 is SNEGSKA (reference sequence).

This clonotype was seen many times. The V and J genes are TRBV9 and TRBJ2-5; perhaps D is TRBD1 or TRBD2 (6 bases each). Germline V gene sequence: CDR1 SGDLS, CDR2 YYNGEE. The CDR3 is made up of 16 amino acids. Trimming removed 1 base at V and 6 bases at J, with 19 bases between. The chain's CDR3 is CASSVTPARGPKTQYF. CDR3 nucleotide sequence: TGTGCCAGCAGCGTAACCCCCGCCCGGGGGCCAAAGACCCAGTACTTC.